The rows below give T cell receptor beta chains drawn from one sample of a study of shared clonotypes between healthy human individuals. The data were produced by immunoSEQ multiplex PCR, yet TCRdb's version contains in-frame clones alone and is incomplete. The sample holds about a million clones, around three quarters seen once. Source material: memory CD4+ T cells from PBMCs. These receptors all come from a man younger than 35 in good health. Some clones in this sample may be carry-over from other donors' samples. Each CDR3 is given with its conserved first and last residue. Fields, in order: V gene, D gene, clone size, J gene, CDR3 protein, CDR3 DNA. The D gene is left open where the match is weak. Clone size is given for some rows only: seen once, a few or many times, or a class if the clone is expanded.

v_call: TRBV7-2; d_call: NA; clone_size: NA; j_call: TRBJ2-7; cdr3_aa: CASSRDRGISYEQYF; cdr3_nt: TGTGCCAGCAGCCGTGACCGGGGGATTTCCTACGAGCAGTACTTC
v_call: TRBV28; d_call: NA; clone_size: NA; j_call: TRBJ2-1; cdr3_aa: CASSLGSSYNEQFF; cdr3_nt: TGTGCCAGCAGTTTAGGGAGCTCCTACAATGAGCAGTTCTTC
v_call: TRBV6-1; d_call: TRBD1; clone_size: NA; j_call: TRBJ1-4; cdr3_aa: CASSKARDRGTNEKLFF; cdr3_nt: TGTGCCAGCAGTAAAGCAAGGGACAGGGGAACTAATGAAAAACTGTTTTTT
v_call: TRBV7-2; d_call: TRBD1; clone_size: NA; j_call: TRBJ1-1; cdr3_aa: CASSTGVNTEAFF; cdr3_nt: TGTGCCAGCTCCACAGGGGTGAACACTGAAGCTTTCTTT
v_call: TRBV5-1; d_call: NA; clone_size: NA; j_call: TRBJ2-3; cdr3_aa: CASSPSTGTDTQYF; cdr3_nt: TGCGCCAGCAGTCCCTCGACTGGAACGGATACGCAGTATTTT
v_call: TRBV5-4; d_call: TRBD1; clone_size: NA; j_call: TRBJ1-1; cdr3_aa: CASSLAGTGKNTEAFF; cdr3_nt: TGTGCCAGCAGCCTCGCCGGGACAGGGAAGAACACTGAAGCTTTCTTT
v_call: TRBV18; d_call: NA; clone_size: NA; j_call: TRBJ2-1; cdr3_aa: CQLGGKLNEQFF; cdr3_nt: TGCCAACTGGGCGGGAAGCTTAATGAGCAGTTCTTC
v_call: TRBV7-9; d_call: TRBD2; clone_size: once; j_call: TRBJ2-3; cdr3_aa: CASSPGTSGDTQYF; cdr3_nt: TGTGCCAGCAGCCCCGGGACTAGCGGAGATACGCAGTATTTT
v_call: TRBV7-9; d_call: TRBD2; clone_size: NA; j_call: TRBJ2-7; cdr3_aa: CASSLGLAGAEQYF; cdr3_nt: TGTGCCAGCAGCCTAGGACTAGCGGGAGCCGAGCAGTACTTC
v_call: TRBV11-2; d_call: NA; clone_size: NA; j_call: TRBJ2-7; cdr3_aa: CASSLDRVNEQYF; cdr3_nt: TGTGCCAGCAGCTTAGACAGGGTGAACGAGCAGTACTTC
v_call: TRBV29-1; d_call: NA; clone_size: few; j_call: TRBJ2-2; cdr3_aa: CSIQGSTTGELFF; cdr3_nt: TGCAGTATTCAGGGATCCACTACCGGGGAGCTGTTTTTT
v_call: TRBV5-5; d_call: NA; clone_size: NA; j_call: TRBJ1-1; cdr3_aa: CASSFSAARMNTEAFF; cdr3_nt: TGTGCCAGCAGCTTTTCTGCAGCAAGAATGAACACTGAAGCTTTCTTT
v_call: TRBV7-9; d_call: TRBD2; clone_size: NA; j_call: TRBJ2-2; cdr3_aa: CASSLGTRIGNTGELFF; cdr3_nt: TGTGCCAGCAGCTTAGGGACTAGGATTGGGAACACCGGGGAGCTGTTTTTT
v_call: TRBV27; d_call: NA; clone_size: NA; j_call: TRBJ1-5; cdr3_aa: CASSLSGGHFNQPQHF; cdr3_nt: TGTGCCAGCAGTTTATCGGGGGGGCATTTCAATCAGCCCCAGCATTTT